This T cell receptor beta chain appears in the sequencing data of a study of human T cells and chemical hapten exposure. Across the study: Per-sample TCR yields varied mainly from small pooled library volume differences.

The sample's time point: healthy volunteer bleed at 2 weeks. The study extracted total RNA from unfractionated whole blood. Whole-study results and caveats: TCRs above 1 in 1000 frequency did not change with DPC sensitization.

The CDR3 consists of 15 residues. The germline V gene has CDR1 MNHEY and CDR2 SVGEGT. The V gene end was trimmed by 6 bases and the J gene end by 2 bases; junction bases not matched to a gene: 6. This clonotype appeared many times. Its specificity is unknown. Individual cDNA molecules (in the library) carried attached unique molecular identifiers. Original processing notes: Sequenced samples showed a median of around 100,000 TCRs each, with counts running from approximately 21,000 to 630,000. TCRdb passed the RACE reads through MiXCR, listing each CDR3 protein once. TCRdb's processing, not the authors' own work, is the source of the V and J calls. The table has about 50,000 distinct CDR3 sequences, about 3.9% seen once.

The chain couples TRBV6-2 or TRBV6-3 to TRBJ2-1; 8 bases are a match to TRBD1. Sequencing was carried out using whole blood. The sequence was collected from a female donor in good health. Some clones in this sample may be carry-over from other donors' samples. The CDR3 bases are TGTGCCAGCAGCAAGACAGGGGAGACCTACAATGAGCAGTTCTTC. Amino acids: CASSKTGETYNEQFF.